The next 23 T cell receptor beta chains were all read from a single sample in a study of PD-1 blockade in classical Hodgkin lymphoma. Documented time point: cycle 4 day 1 (C4D1), after around six weeks of nivolumab. Every patient relapsed after autologous stem cell transplantation, and brentuximab vedotin exposure varied. The study isolated CD8+ T cells from thawed PBMCs by magnetic negative selection. Only in-frame clones appear in the TCRdb table, and some are missing; sequencing was by immunoSEQ multiplex PCR. The data hold 7,300 or so clones, with 75% to 80% observed a single time. The source was CD8+ T cells from blood, collected before the fourth cycle of nivolumab. The source is a human donor with classical Hodgkin lymphoma.

In this sample, this clone turned up once. An end of the junction does not agree with germline; a read error may underlie this. This chain connects TRBV4-1 to TRBJ1-3; 10 bases are a match to TRBD1. Germline values: CDR1 MGHRA, CDR2 YSYEKL. CDR3 length: 16 amino acids. The CDR3 nucleotides read TGCGCCAGCAGCCAATCCGGGACAGGGGCTGGGAACACCATATATTTT. Amino acids: CASSQSGTGAGNTIYF.

J is TRBJ1-1 and V is TRBV6-5; possibly TRBD1 for D (5 bases). Between the trimmed V and J ends, which lost 5 bases and 1 base, there was a span of 14 bases. The CDR3 has 15 residues. The V gene's germline CDR1 is MNHEY and CDR2 SVGAGI. The CDR3 here is CASSPRDYTNTEAFF. The CDR3 DNA follows: TGTGCCAGCAGTCCCAGGGATTATACGAACACTGAAGCTTTCTTT.

The chain couples TRBV9 to TRBJ2-3; D is unclear. The V gene's germline CDR1 is SGDLS and CDR2 YYNGEE. V shed 2 bases and J shed 1 base, with 17 bases lying between them. The CDR3 covers 17 residues. The CDR3 nucleotides read TGTGCCAGCAGCGTCTCGACGTTGGGCCTCGGCACAGATACGCAGTATTTT. Translation gives CASSVSTLGLGTDTQYF. Full variable domain (missing parts from reference TRBV9 and TRBJ2-3): DSGVTQTPKHLITATGQRVTLRCSPRSGDLSVYWYQQSLDQGLQFLIQYYNGEERAKGNILERFSAQQFPDLHSELNLSSLELGDSALYFCASSVSTLGLGTDTQYFGPGTRLTVL.

This chain uses TRBV7-2 with TRBJ2-7; D unresolved. CDR1 and CDR2 from the germline V gene are SGHTA and FQGNSA. The V and J ends lost 3 bases and 5 bases respectively, with 14 bases between them. CDR3 length equals 14 residues. The CDR3 loop is CASSFPNAPDEQYF. The CDR3 nucleotides read TGTGCCAGCAGCTTCCCTAACGCCCCAGACGAGCAGTACTTC.

The CDR3 sequence: CASSSQGGNEQFF. The CDR3 region has the DNA TGTGCCAGCAGCTCACAGGGCGGGAATGAGCAGTTCTTC. The chain is built from TRBV7-2 and TRBJ2-1; maybe TRBD1 (6 bases). Trimming shortened V by 4 bases and J by 7 bases, and 11 bases separated the two germline ends. The CDR3 totals 13 residues. CDR1 SGHTA and CDR2 FQGNSA come from the germline V gene.

This chain connects TRBV6-6 to TRBJ1-5; weak D call: TRBD1 (5 bases). The CDR3 extends over 15 amino acids. The germline gives CDR1 MNHNY, CDR2 SVGAGI (reference sequence). V gave up 0 bases and J gave up 3 bases, with 9 bases separating them. DNA for the CDR3: TGTGCCAGCAGTTACTCCGGGGGGTCCAATCAGCCCCAGCATTTT. The encoded protein is CASSYSGGSNQPQHF.

The chain recombines TRBV30 with TRBJ2-2; a weak D match, TRBD1 (5 bases). This CDR3 is built from 12 residues. The germline gives CDR1 GTSNPN, CDR2 SVGIG (reference sequence). Trimming removed 1 base at V and 6 bases at J, with 6 bases between. The CDR3 here is CAWSAGSGELFF. The CDR3 nucleotides are TGTGCCTGGAGTGCAGGGTCCGGGGAGCTGTTTTTT. The full variable domain, its missing parts supplied by reference TRBV30 and TRBJ2-2, is SQTIHQWPATLVQPVGSPLSLECTVEGTSNPNLYWYRQAAGRGLQLLFYSVGIGQISSEVPQNLSASRPQDRQFILSSKKLLLSDSGFYLCAWSAGSGELFFGEGSRLTVL.

This rearrangement joins TRBV27 to TRBJ2-1; the D is unclear. CDR1 and CDR2 from the germline V gene are MNHEY and SMNVEV (reference sequence). V lost 5 bases, J lost 6 bases, and 23 bases lay in between. This CDR3 comprises 17 residues. The CDR3 region is CASSPTLGRSGGNEQFF. CDR3 DNA: TGTGCCAGCAGTCCGACGCTTGGACGGTCGGGCGGCAATGAGCAGTTCTTC.

The chain has TRBV2 and TRBJ1-3; the match to TRBD1 covers 7 bases. CDR1 and CDR2 from the germline V gene are SNHLY and FYNNEI. Trimming at V came to 2 bases and at J to 6 bases, leaving 10 bases not matched to a gene. The CDR3 has 16 residues. The CDR3 region has the DNA TGTGCCAGCAGTGAACCCCAGGGACAGCCTGAAAACACCATATATTTT. Amino acid sequence: CASSEPQGQPENTIYF.

This chain uses TRBV6-5 with TRBJ1-2; TRBD1 agrees at 8 bases. Germline assignment: CDR1 MNHEY and CDR2 SVGAGI. V lost 7 bases and J lost 13; bases outside the gene matches: 5. This CDR3 has 10 residues. The CDR3 reads CASIGQGSTF. CDR3 sequence (DNA): TGTGCCAGCATCGGACAGGGAAGCACCTTC.

The chain uses TRBV10-3 and TRBJ2-7; D is possibly TRBD1 (5 bases). The germline V gene has CDR1 ENHRY and CDR2 SYGVKD. There are 15 residues in the CDR3. V lost 2 bases and J 3 bases, leaving 14 bases between the germline ends. CDR3 nucleotide sequence: TGTGCCATCAGTGAGGTTGGCAGGGAAGGCTACGAGCAGTACTTC. It specifies CAISEVGREGYEQYF.

This chain joins TRBV5-5 and TRBJ2-3; 11 bases match TRBD2. The germline gives CDR1 SGHKS, CDR2 YYEKEE (reference sequence). The CDR3 contains 15 residues. V lost 0 bases and J lost 6; bases outside the gene matches: 3. As DNA, the CDR3 is TGTGCCAGCAGCTTGGTTCCTAGCGGGGGGGATACGCAGTATTTT. It specifies CASSLVPSGGDTQYF. Supplemented by reference TRBV5-5 and TRBJ2-3, the full variable domain reads DAGVTQSPTHLIKTRGQQVTLRCSPISGHKSVSWYQQVLGQGPQFIFQYYEKEERGRGNFPDRFSARQFPNYSSELNVNALLLGDSALYLCASSLVPSGGDTQYFGPGTRLTVL.

This clone was recorded a few times. V and J are TRBV7-2 and TRBJ1-6; no clear D. Between the trimmed V and J ends, which lost 4 bases and 7 bases, there was a span of 8 bases. CDR1 and CDR2 from the germline V gene are SGHTA and FQGNSA. There are 13 residues in the CDR3. DNA of the CDR3: TGTGCCAGCAGCTACGGACCGAATTCACCCCTCCACTTT. It is translated as CASSYGPNSPLHF.

The chain couples TRBV10-3 to TRBJ2-5; the D is unclear. The length of the CDR3 is 13 residues. Per germline, CDR1 ENHRY and CDR2 SYGVKD. The V end lost 6 bases, the J end lost 3 bases, and 11 bases lay between the germline ends. This CDR3 is CAISRAEEETQYF. CDR3 in DNA: TGTGCCATCAGCCGAGCCGAAGAAGAGACCCAGTACTTC.

The chain combines TRBV5-1 with TRBJ1-4; 8 positions agree with TRBD1. Trimming removed 4 bases from V and 4 bases from J; junction bases left unmatched: 6. Germline CDR1 SGHRS, CDR2 YFSETQ. This CDR3 is 15 amino acids long. In DNA, the CDR3 is TGCGCCAGCAGCCCCTGGACAGGGTTTAATGAAAAACTGTTTTTT. As protein: CASSPWTGFNEKLFF. Together with reference TRBV5-1 and TRBJ1-4, the CDR3 gives the full variable domain: KAGVTQTPRYLIKTRGQQVTLSCSPISGHRSVSWYQQTPGQGLQFLFEYFSETQRNKGNFPGRFSGRQFSNSRSEMNVSTLELGDSALYLCASSPWTGFNEKLFFGSGTQLSVL.

This clone was detected only a few times. The CDR3 DNA reads as TGTGCCAGCTTGGGGCAGGGGGACACCATGAACACTGAAGCTTTCTTT. Protein: CASLGQGDTMNTEAFF. The J gene is TRBJ1-1, the V gene TRBV27; 7 bases fit TRBD1. Germline CDR1 MNHEY, CDR2 SMNVEV (reference sequence). The CDR3 length is 16 residues. V shed 8 bases and J 0 bases; nucleotides not matched to a gene: 12.

The V and J genes are TRBV4-3 and TRBJ1-4; perhaps TRBD1 as D (5 bases). The CDR3 consists of 16 residues. V shed 1 base and J shed 3 bases, with 12 bases lying between them. CDR1 is LGHNA, CDR2 YSLEER, per germline. CDR3 sequence (DNA): TGCGCCAGCAGCCAAGTAAGACAGAACCCTAATGAAAAACTGTTTTTT. Protein product: CASSQVRQNPNEKLFF.

The chain joins TRBV6-4 to TRBJ2-1; TRBD2 matches 7 bases. The ends lost 4 bases at V and 8 bases at J; junction bases unmatched: 14. The CDR3 has 16 amino acids. Germline V lookup: CDR1 MRHNA, CDR2 SNTAGT. CDR3 sequence (DNA): TGTGCCAGCAGTGTTCGAGGACTAGACATAACGGATGAGCAGTTCTTC. It translates to CASSVRGLDITDEQFF.

This rearrangement joins TRBV7-3 to TRBJ2-7, with 11 bases fitting TRBD2. This CDR3 contains 15 residues. J gave up 5 bases and V 5 bases, and 8 bases lay outside the gene matches. The germline CDR1 and CDR2 sequences are SGHTA and FQGTGA. For the CDR3, the DNA is TGTGCCAGCAGCGTACTAGCGGGAGCCCCCGACGAGCAGTACTTC. Its translation: CASSVLAGAPDEQYF.

V and J are TRBV19 and TRBJ1-5; D might be TRBD1 (5 bases). Germline CDR1 reads LNHDA; CDR2 reads SQIVND (reference sequence). This CDR3 spans 17 amino acids. Trimming removed 3 bases from V and 0 bases from J, with 15 bases in between. The CDR3 DNA is TGTGCCAGTAGTATCGGGGACGGGGAGTATAGCAATCAGCCCCAGCATTTT. This codes for CASSIGDGEYSNQPQHF.

The rearrangement links TRBV18 to TRBJ2-6, with D possibly being TRBD1 (5 bases). Germline V gene lookup returns CDR1 KGHSH and CDR2 LQKENI. The CDR3 is 18 residues long. V lost 3 bases, J lost 0 bases, and 15 bases lay in between. The CDR3 sequence is CASSPRVSLVSGANVLTF. CDR3 coding DNA: TGTGCCAGCTCACCCAGGGTATCCCTCGTCTCTGGGGCCAACGTCCTGACTTTC. Based on the CDR3 plus reference TRBV18 and TRBJ2-6, the full variable domain is NAGVMQNPRHLVRRRGQEARLRCSPMKGHSHVYWYRQLPEEGLKFMVYLQKENIIDESGMPKERFSAEFPKEGPSILRIQQVVRGDSAAYFCASSPRVSLVSGANVLTFGAGSRLTVL.

The chain has TRBV7-2 and TRBJ2-7; 12 bases match TRBD2. The CDR3 totals 17 residues. Germline V gene data show CDR1 as SGHTA and CDR2 as FQGNSA. With V trimmed by 0 bases and J by 3 bases, 6 bases remained unmatched. This chain's CDR3 is CASSLAGELAGGYEQYF. CDR3 nucleotide sequence: TGTGCCAGCAGCTTAGCGGGAGAACTAGCGGGAGGCTACGAGCAGTACTTC.

The V and J genes are TRBV11-2 and TRBJ2-7, with unresolved D. The CDR3 spans 12 residues. Trimming left V 0 bases short and J 6 bases short, with 6 bases between. The germline V gene has CDR1 SGHAT and CDR2 FQNNGV. CDR3 DNA sequence: TGTGCCAGCAGCTTAGACGTCTTCGAGCAGTACTTC. This gives the protein CASSLDVFEQYF.